This T cell receptor beta chain was captured by sequencing in a study of T-cell memory formation after mild COVID-19. Study-wide background: Largely donor-specific TCR clusters were found. Study-level points and caveats: Mostly located in CM and EM were contracting CD4+ clones, with contracting CD8+ clones located in EMRA. Cross-reactive memory appears to have joined, as suggested by some responding clones showing up in pre-infection memory. Whereas later expanders leaned CD4+, clones contracting day 15 to 85 showed a balanced CD4/CD8 makeup.

TCRdb called the 5' RACE reads again in MiXCR, with one record for every CDR3 protein. The table records 140,000 to 150,000 distinct CDR3 sequences, around 5.8% of them present only once. For this clonotype: Its target is unknown.

CDR1 and CDR2 from the germline V gene are MDHEN and SYDVKM. V lost 6 bases, J lost 5 bases, and 17 bases lay in between. The CDR3 is 16 amino acids. The sequencing sample was made of PBMCs or a T cell subset sorted from them (not recorded which). The receptor's source is an adult woman who had mild COVID-19 (a few samples of this study predate the infection). Cell type and time point are not known. The V call is TRBV28, the J call TRBJ1-6; D perhaps matches TRBD1 (6 bases). CDR3: CASRAQGGGDNSPLHF. The CDR3 DNA reads TGTGCCAGCAGAGCACAGGGAGGGGGAGATAATTCACCCCTCCACTTT. Supplemented by reference TRBV28 and TRBJ1-6, the full variable domain reads DVKVTQSSRYLVKRTGEKVFLECVQDMDHENMFWYRQDPGLGLRLIYFSYDVKMKEKGDIPEGYSVSREKKERFSLILESASTNQTSMYLCASRAQGGGDNSPLHFGNGTRLTVT.